A single sample is the source of the 8 T cell receptor beta chains below, sequenced in a study of cytotoxic CD8 clonotypes in ibrutinib-treated CLL. Some clones are missing from TCRdb's copy, which holds only in-frame ones; the method was immunoSEQ multiplex PCR. The table includes about 130,000 clones, roughly three quarters detected once. The input for sequencing was PBMCs, taken after 12 months of ibrutinib treatment. The source is a human donor with chronic lymphocytic leukemia.

The chain employs TRBV6-5 and TRBJ2-2; TRBD2 agrees at 8 bases. V lost 0 bases and J lost 5; bases outside the gene matches: 5. This CDR3 has 16 residues. CDR1 is MNHEY, CDR2 SVGAGI, per germline. This chain's CDR3 is CASSYSSAGVTGELFF. The CDR3 bases are TGTGCCAGCAGTTACTCGTCAGCGGGAGTTACCGGGGAGCTGTTTTTT.

This chain uses TRBV13 with TRBJ1-3; D unresolved. The ends were cut back, 5 bases at V and 0 bases at J, with 11 bases in the middle. Per the germline V gene, CDR1 is PRHDT and CDR2 is FYEKMQ (reference sequence). This CDR3 spans 15 amino acids. The chain's CDR3 is CASSPVPGSGNTIYF. The CDR3 nucleotides read TGTGCCAGCAGCCCAGTACCGGGCTCTGGAAACACCATATATTTT.

The rearrangement joins TRBV15 to TRBJ2-7; D uncertain. Looked up from germline, CDR1 is LNHNV and CDR2 is YYDKDF (reference sequence). The CDR3 consists of 15 residues. Trimming removed 2 bases from V and 3 bases from J, with 14 bases in between. CDR3 nucleotide sequence: TGTGCCACCAGCAGACGTCAAGGACGGGTCTACGAGCAGTACTTC. Amino acid sequence: CATSRRQGRVYEQYF.

This CDR3 is CASSQGQGSGNTIYF. CDR3 DNA: TGTGCCAGCAGCCAGGGACAGGGTTCTGGAAACACCATATATTTT. The chain uses TRBV5-4 and TRBJ1-3, with 9 bases that match TRBD1. V dropped 4 bases and J dropped 1; count of bases not matched to a gene: 3. The CDR3 has 15 amino acids. Per germline, CDR1 SGHNT and CDR2 YYREEE (reference sequence).

The J gene is TRBJ2-2, the V gene TRBV25-1; D is unresolved. The V and J ends lost 1 base and 1 base respectively, with 7 bases between them. There are 15 residues in the CDR3. In germline, CDR1 is MGHDK, CDR2 SYGVNS. As DNA, the CDR3 is TGTGCCAGCAGTGAATTTTGGGGGAACACCGGGGAGCTGTTTTTT. Its translation: CASSEFWGNTGELFF.

The count of this clone is one. The CDR3 loop is CASSLMGGTNYGYTF. The CDR3 DNA follows: TGTGCCAGCAGCTTAATGGGGGGAACTAACTATGGCTACACCTTC. This chain links TRBV7-2 with TRBJ1-2, with D tentatively TRBD1 (5 bases). Germline CDR1 reads SGHTA; CDR2 reads FQGNSA. Trimming cost V 2 bases and J 0 bases, with 10 bases left between them. CDR3 length equals 15 residues.

The CDR3 nucleotides are TGCGCCAGCAGCCGGGGACTAGCGGGAGTGGAGCAGTACTTC. Its translation is CASSRGLAGVEQYF. The chain uses TRBV5-1 and TRBJ2-7; 14 bases map to TRBD2. V gave up 4 bases and J gave up 7 bases; unmatched junction bases: 4. The length of the CDR3 is 14 residues. CDR1 and CDR2 (germline): SGHRS, YFSETQ.

This chain joins TRBV11-2 and TRBJ2-7, with D possibly matching TRBD1 (5 bases). From germline, CDR1 is SGHAT and CDR2 FQNNGV. V shed 5 bases and J shed 2 bases, with 22 bases lying between them. The CDR3 is 17 residues long. CDR3 sequence (DNA): TGTGCCAGCAGCCTTGGGGCCGCATTAGGGGCGGCCTACGAGCAGTACTTC. Protein: CASSLGAALGAAYEQYF.